This T cell receptor (beta chain) was sequenced during a study of T cell responses to AZD1222 COVID-19 vaccine. Across the whole study: Analyses pooled second doses at about 4 or about 12 weeks.

Measured with immunoSEQ multiplex PCR; TCRdb has only the in-frame clones, and not every one. The sample yields about 120,000 clones, over 85% seen once. Points from the study as a whole: Sampled repertoires all dated from after the peak T cell response. CD4 TCRs covered the whole spike, strongest at regions 160-218 and 743-854. An increase in Spike-specific TCR breadth and depth was observed after two AZD1222 doses.

Points on this clone: Its antigen remains unidentified.

CDR1 SGHRS and CDR2 YFSETQ come from the germline V gene. The CDR3 has 15 amino acids. Trimming pared 3 bases from V and 1 base from J, leaving 13 bases between. V gene TRBV5-1 combines with J gene TRBJ1-1; the D is unclear. The sequence was obtained from an adult in good health. Sequenced here: peripheral blood, sampled on day 0 of AZD1222 vaccination. The chain's CDR3 is CASSSTPGGNTEAFF. Written as DNA, the CDR3 is TGCGCCAGCAGCTCCACCCCCGGAGGGAACACTGAAGCTTTCTTT.